This T cell receptor (beta chain) was recorded in a study of cytomegalovirus exposure and HLA in healthy donors. In the study overall: In a previous analysis, approximately 110 million unique TCR beta sequences were found from some 180 million T cells. Samples from HLA-typed donors yielded about 80 million unique TCRs in an early data release. Study-wide results and limits: Common viral pathogens were later found to be apparently linked to several of the most significant clusters.

The CDR3 has 15 residues. V was cut by 5 bases and J by 7 bases, with 20 bases left in between. The germline V gene has CDR1 SEHNR and CDR2 FQNEAQ (reference sequence). With 60 Vbeta and 13 Jbeta primers, the PCR was carried out. Clones were sequenced by immunoSEQ multiplex PCR, and TCRdb holds only the in-frame ones, with some missing. The table records over 90,000 clones, 65% to 75% of them present only once. With respect to this clone: Antigen: not known.

The source is a female donor in good health and CMV-seropositive. The material sequenced was PBMCs. The J gene is TRBJ1-1, the V gene TRBV7-9; a possible D gene is TRBD1 (6 bases). The CDR3 region has the DNA TGTGCCAGCAGCCAAGGGACGGACAGAGGTAATGAAGCTTTCTTT. It codes for CASSQGTDRGNEAFF.